Presented here are 11 T cell receptor beta chains from one specimen sequenced in a study of human T cells and chemical hapten exposure. TCRdb used MiXCR to reprocess the RACE reads, holding one entry per CDR3 protein. The sample yields roughly 180,000 distinct CDR3 sequences, roughly 15% seen once. As to time point: patch test 1, 2 weeks after DPC sensitization. The treatment: therapeutic diphenylcyclopropenone sensitization with weekly scalp DPC. The source was whole blood, collected in connection with sensitization to the hapten diphenylcyclopropenone (DPC). These receptors were obtained from a young woman with alopecia areata. Some clones in this sample may be carry-over from other donors' samples.

This clonotype has at least ten counts. The chain joins TRBV18 to TRBJ2-7; tentatively, D is TRBD1 (5 bases). V lost 2 bases and J lost 0, with 14 bases in between. This CDR3 is 16 amino acids long. CDR1 is KGHSH, CDR2 LQKENI, per germline. The CDR3 loop reads CASSPLAGADSYEQYF. As DNA, the CDR3 is TGTGCCAGCTCACCATTGGCTGGGGCCGACTCCTACGAGCAGTACTTC. Looking up the rest from reference TRBV18 and TRBJ2-7 gives the full variable domain: NAGVMQNPRHLVRRRGQEARLRCSPMKGHSHVYWYRQLPEEGLKFMVYLQKENIIDESGMPKERFSAEFPKEGPSILRIQQVVRGDSAAYFCASSPLAGADSYEQYFGPGTRLTVT.

The sample holds many counts of this clonotype. The rearrangement joins TRBV7-9 to TRBJ2-3; D remains unclear. The CDR3 extends over 14 amino acids. Trimming took off 5 bases at V and 2 bases at J, with 11 bases between the two ends. Germline V lookup: CDR1 SEHNR, CDR2 FQNEAQ (reference sequence). The CDR3 spells CASSRTTYTDTQYF. CDR3 nucleotides: TGTGCCAGCAGCCGGACCACCTACACAGATACGCAGTATTTT.

This clonotype appeared many times. J is TRBJ1-1 and V is TRBV13, with 7 positions matching TRBD1. Trimming took 9 bases from V and 4 from J; bases not matched to a gene: 11. Germline values: CDR1 PRHDT, CDR2 FYEKMQ (reference sequence). This CDR3 is built from 14 residues. CDR3 region: CASRTTGEGTEAFF. In DNA, the CDR3 is TGTGCCAGTCGGACAACAGGGGAGGGCACTGAAGCTTTCTTT.

V and J are TRBV29-1 and TRBJ2-7; 7 bases fit TRBD1. J was trimmed by 5 bases and V by 7 bases; bases with no gene match: 5. Germline V CDR1 and CDR2: SQVTM, ANQGSEA. The CDR3 extends over 11 amino acids. CDR3 DNA sequence: TGCAGCGGGACCACAGGGGACGAGCAGTACTTC. Its translation is CSGTTGDEQYF.

This clonotype was seen more than once but under ten times. This chain links TRBV6-6 with TRBJ2-3, with unresolved D. The CDR3 is made up of 11 amino acids. Germline V gene sequence: CDR1 MNHNY, CDR2 SVGAGI (reference sequence). V was pared by 3 bases and J by 4 bases, with 2 bases between. CDR3 sequence (DNA): TGTGCCAGCAGTTATTCAGATACGCAGTATTTT. The encoded protein is CASSYSDTQYF.

The CDR3 sequence is CASSSAGSGHEQYF. The CDR3 bases are TGTGCCAGCAGTTCGGCAGGGTCCGGCCACGAGCAGTACTTC. V usage is TRBV25-1 and J usage is TRBJ2-7; weak D call: TRBD1 (5 bases). Trimming pared 5 bases from V and 5 bases from J, leaving 16 bases between. Germline V lookup: CDR1 MGHDK, CDR2 SYGVNS. The CDR3 runs to 14 residues.

The table lists this clonotype with a few counts. The rearrangement links TRBV20-1 to TRBJ1-1; tentative D call: TRBD1 (5 bases). The V and J ends lost 5 bases and 1 base respectively, with 23 bases between them. The CDR3 is made up of 17 amino acids. Germline CDR1 reads DFQATT; CDR2 reads SNEGSKA (reference sequence). The CDR3 here is CSAPNPNGGWSNTEAFF. CDR3 coding DNA: TGCAGTGCTCCAAATCCGAACGGGGGATGGTCGAACACTGAAGCTTTCTTT.

The sample holds a few counts of this clonotype. The rearrangement joins TRBV5-1 to TRBJ1-1, with TRBD1 matching over 8 bases. There are 15 residues in the CDR3. J was trimmed by 0 bases and V by 4 bases; bases with no gene match: 5. The V gene's germline CDR1 is SGHRS and CDR2 YFSETQ. CDR3 DNA sequence: TGCGCCAGCAGCGGGACAGGTTCCATGAACACTGAAGCTTTCTTT. Translating it yields CASSGTGSMNTEAFF.

V is TRBV29-1 and J is TRBJ2-7; the match to TRBD2 covers 9 bases. Germline values: CDR1 SQVTM, CDR2 ANQGSEA. This CDR3 comprises 13 residues. V lost 5 bases and J lost 7; bases outside the gene matches: 9. The CDR3 bases are TGCAGCGTTCAGACTAGCGGAACCGGGGAGCAGTACTTC. It encodes CSVQTSGTGEQYF.

This clonotype has ten or more counts. The rearrangement joins TRBV7-6 to TRBJ1-2; a possible D gene is TRBD1 (5 bases). This CDR3 is built from 13 residues. Deletions cut 2 bases from V and 4 bases from J, with 8 bases between. Germline CDR1 is SGHVS and CDR2 is FNYEAQ. The CDR3 reads CASSLPGSYGYTF. The CDR3, as DNA: TGTGCCAGCAGCTTACCAGGGTCCTATGGCTACACCTTC.

The CDR3: CASSVPRQGGQPQHF. CDR3 in DNA: TGTGCCAGCAGCGTACCTAGACAGGGAGGTCAGCCCCAGCATTTT. The chain is built from TRBV7-9 and TRBJ1-5; TRBD1 matches at 7 bases. This CDR3 region has 15 residues. Germline values: CDR1 SEHNR, CDR2 FQNEAQ (reference sequence). The junction had 10 bases not matched to a gene; V was cut back by 5 bases and J by 6 bases.